The 11 T cell receptor beta chains below were found in one sample sequenced in a study of identical twins. TCRdb redid the calling of the 5' RACE reads with MiXCR, one entry per CDR3 protein. The sample contains 400,000 to 600,000 distinct CDR3 sequences, approximately 20% of which appear only once. This sample also appeared in a second study, on yellow fever vaccine responses in identical twins.

Sequenced: CD4+ T cells sorted from blood. These receptor sequences come from a woman in her late teens or twenties in good health.

The chain recombines TRBV12-3 or TRBV12-4 with TRBJ1-4; no clear D gene. This CDR3 comprises 13 residues. The germline V and J ends were trimmed by 6 bases and 8 bases, with 13 bases remaining between them. The CDR3: CASSLGPGEKLFF. The CDR3 nucleotides are TGTGCCAGCAGCCTTGGCCCTGGGGAAAAACTGTTTTTT.

This clonotype appeared a few times. This chain uses TRBV12-3 or TRBV12-4 with TRBJ2-7; TRBD1 matches at 7 bases. The CDR3 covers 14 residues. V dropped 5 bases and J dropped 6; count of bases not matched to a gene: 10. The CDR3 DNA sequence: TGTGCCAGCAGTACTCCGGGACAGTCAACCGAGCAGTACTTC. Amino acid sequence: CASSTPGQSTEQYF.

This clonotype was detected a few times. In DNA form, the CDR3 reads TGTGCCAGCAGTTTGACAGAGAAGCGGAAAAAACTGTTTTTT. The encoded protein is CASSLTEKRKKLFF. The chain combines TRBV12-3 or TRBV12-4 with TRBJ1-4, with D perhaps TRBD1 (5 bases). There are 14 residues in the CDR3. V lost 3 bases and J lost 9, with 14 bases in between.

The rearrangement uses TRBV10-3 and TRBJ2-3, with D possibly TRBD1 on 5 matching bases. CDR1 is ENHRY, CDR2 SYGVKD, per germline. This CDR3 contains 13 residues. The V end was cut by 4 bases, the J end by 4 bases, with 9 bases between. In nucleotides, the CDR3 is TGTGCCATCAGTGGCAGGGTTGCAGATACGCAGTATTTT. Encoded protein: CAISGRVADTQYF.

This clonotype was detected only a few times. The CDR3 bases are TGTGCCAGCAGTTATGGGAGGGGGCACACCGGGGAGCTGTTTTTT. It translates to CASSYGRGHTGELFF. The V gene is TRBV6-5, the J gene TRBJ2-2, with D possibly being TRBD1 or TRBD2 (7 bases each). Germline-derived CDR1 and CDR2 are MNHEY and SVGAGI. The CDR3 covers 15 residues. The V end lost 3 bases, the J end lost 3 bases, and 11 bases lay between the germline ends.

This clonotype was detected a few times. The rearrangement uses TRBV7-2 and TRBJ2-3, with D possibly TRBD2 on 6 matching bases. The CDR3 covers 16 residues. CDR1 is SGHTA and CDR2 is FQGNSA in the germline V gene. V was trimmed by 5 bases and J by 1 base, leaving 16 bases between them. Here the CDR3 reads CASSRRDRAGTDTQYF. DNA for the CDR3: TGTGCCAGCAGCAGGCGGGACCGAGCAGGCACAGATACGCAGTATTTT. Full variable domain (rest looked up from reference TRBV7-2 and TRBJ2-3): GAGVSQSPSNKVTEKGKDVELRCDPISGHTALYWYRQSLGQGLEFLIYFQGNSAPDKSGLPSDRFSAERTGGSVSTLTIQRTQQEDSAVYLCASSRRDRAGTDTQYFGPGTRLTVL.

Many counts were recorded for this clonotype. This chain uses TRBV10-2 with TRBJ2-1, with 12 bases identical to TRBD2. Losses at the gene ends were 3 bases for V and 8 bases for J; bases not matched to a gene: 5. This CDR3 is built from 15 residues. CDR1 WSHSY and CDR2 SAAADI come from the germline V gene. Here the CDR3 reads CASSEGLAGNDEQFF. The CDR3 DNA follows: TGCGCCAGCAGTGAAGGACTAGCGGGGAACGATGAGCAGTTCTTC.

This rearrangement joins TRBV7-8 to TRBJ2-1; 10 nucleotides agree with TRBD2. J lost 12 bases, V lost 2 bases, and 19 bases had no gene match. The CDR3 contains 18 residues. Germline CDR1 SGHVS, CDR2 FQNEAQ. CDR3 protein: CASSLIAGQASGSFGQFF. CDR3 in DNA: TGTGCCAGCAGCTTAATCGCAGGACAGGCTAGCGGGAGTTTTGGGCAGTTCTTC.

The chain joins TRBV25-1 to TRBJ1-2; the D is unclear. The CDR3 has 15 residues. Germline V CDR1 and CDR2: MGHDK, SYGVNS. Between the trimmed V and J ends, which lost 3 bases and 4 bases, there was a span of 15 bases. CDR3 sequence (DNA): TGTGCCAGCAGTGAGTCGGTGACAATCCCCTATGGCTACACCTTC. Translating it yields CASSESVTIPYGYTF.

This clonotype was picked up many times. V and J are TRBV4-1 and TRBJ2-7, with TRBD2 as a possible D gene (6 bases). The CDR3 loop spans 14 amino acids. Trimming removed 5 bases from V and 1 base from J, with 12 bases in between. In germline, CDR1 is MGHRA, CDR2 YSYEKL. The DNA of the CDR3 is TGCGCCAGCAGCTACCGGGACTCATCCTACGAGCAGTACTTC. Encoded protein: CASSYRDSSYEQYF.

The rearrangement joins TRBV5-1 to TRBJ2-1; 10 positions match TRBD2. The CDR3 totals 16 residues. Germline V gene sequence: CDR1 SGHRS, CDR2 YFSETQ. V lost 5 bases and J lost 6; bases outside the gene matches: 11. The CDR3 DNA follows: TGCGCCAGCAGTCTTAGGACTAGCGGCCAGAGCAATGAGCAGTTCTTC. Translation: CASSLRTSGQSNEQFF.